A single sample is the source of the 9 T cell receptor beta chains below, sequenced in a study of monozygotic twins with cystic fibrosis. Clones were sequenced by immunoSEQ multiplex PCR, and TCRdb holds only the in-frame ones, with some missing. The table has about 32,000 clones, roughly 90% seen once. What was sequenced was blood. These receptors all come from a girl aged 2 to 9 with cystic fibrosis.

The CDR3 here is CASSPHREGGPANYGYTF. The DNA of the CDR3 is TGTGCCAGCAGCCCCCACAGGGAGGGGGGCCCAGCTAACTATGGCTACACCTTC. The chain employs TRBV5-6 and TRBJ1-2; D is possibly TRBD1 (6 bases). Trimming removed 4 bases from V and 0 bases from J, with 22 bases in between. Germline CDR1 and CDR2: SGHDT and YYEEEE. The CDR3 totals 18 residues.

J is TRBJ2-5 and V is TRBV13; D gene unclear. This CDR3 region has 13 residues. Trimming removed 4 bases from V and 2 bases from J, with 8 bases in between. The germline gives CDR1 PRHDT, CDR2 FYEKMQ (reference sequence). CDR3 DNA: TGTGCCAGCAGCTCCAGGAATCAAGAGACCCAGTACTTC. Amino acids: CASSSRNQETQYF.

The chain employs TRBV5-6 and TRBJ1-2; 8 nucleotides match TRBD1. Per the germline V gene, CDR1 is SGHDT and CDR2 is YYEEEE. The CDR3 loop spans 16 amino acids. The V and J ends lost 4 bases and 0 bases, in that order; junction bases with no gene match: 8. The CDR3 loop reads CASSQRTGLPNYGYTF. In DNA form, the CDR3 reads TGTGCCAGCAGCCAACGGACAGGGCTCCCTAACTATGGCTACACCTTC.

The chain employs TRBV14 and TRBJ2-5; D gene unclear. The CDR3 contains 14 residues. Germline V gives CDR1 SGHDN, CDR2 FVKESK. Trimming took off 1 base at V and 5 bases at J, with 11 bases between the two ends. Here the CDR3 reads CASSQVGSGETQYF. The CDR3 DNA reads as TGTGCCAGCAGCCAAGTTGGCTCCGGCGAGACCCAGTACTTC.

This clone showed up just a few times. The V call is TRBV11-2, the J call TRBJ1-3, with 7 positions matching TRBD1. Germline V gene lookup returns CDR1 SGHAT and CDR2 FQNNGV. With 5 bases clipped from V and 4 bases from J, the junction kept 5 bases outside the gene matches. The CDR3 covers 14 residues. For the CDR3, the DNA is TGTGCCAGCAGCACCTGGGACAGAGGAAACACCATATATTTT. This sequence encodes CASSTWDRGNTIYF.

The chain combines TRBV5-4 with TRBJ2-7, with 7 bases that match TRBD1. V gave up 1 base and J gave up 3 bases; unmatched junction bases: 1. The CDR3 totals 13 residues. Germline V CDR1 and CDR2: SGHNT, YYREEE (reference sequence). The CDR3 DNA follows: TGTGCCAGCAGCTTGCGGACAGGCTACGAGCAGTACTTC. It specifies CASSLRTGYEQYF.

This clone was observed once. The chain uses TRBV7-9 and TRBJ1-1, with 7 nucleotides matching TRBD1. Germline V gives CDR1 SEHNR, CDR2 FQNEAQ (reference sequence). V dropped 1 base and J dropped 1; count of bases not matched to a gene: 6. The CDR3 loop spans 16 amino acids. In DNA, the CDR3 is TGTGCCAGCAGCTTAGGGGCAGGGGGAGGGAACACTGAAGCTTTCTTT. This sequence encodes CASSLGAGGGNTEAFF. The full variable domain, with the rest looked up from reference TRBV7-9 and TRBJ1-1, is DTGVSQNPRHKITKRGQNVTFRCDPISEHNRLYWYRQTLGQGPEFLTYFQNEAQLEKSRLLSDRFSAERPKGSFSTLEIQRTEQGDSAMYLCASSLGAGGGNTEAFFGQGTRLTVV.

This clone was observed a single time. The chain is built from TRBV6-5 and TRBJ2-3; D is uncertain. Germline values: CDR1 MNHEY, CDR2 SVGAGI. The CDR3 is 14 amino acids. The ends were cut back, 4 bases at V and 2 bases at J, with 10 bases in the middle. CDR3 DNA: TGTGCCAGCAGTTCCCTTCGACACACAGATACGCAGTATTTT. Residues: CASSSLRHTDTQYF.

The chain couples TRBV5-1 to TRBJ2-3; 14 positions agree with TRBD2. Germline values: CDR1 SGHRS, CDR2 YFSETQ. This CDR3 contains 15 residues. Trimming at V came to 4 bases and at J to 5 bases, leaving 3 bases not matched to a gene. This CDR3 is CASSGGLAGEDTQYF. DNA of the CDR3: TGCGCCAGCAGCGGGGGACTAGCGGGAGAAGATACGCAGTATTTT.